The T cell receptor beta chain described here comes from a study of blood T cell repertoires in COVID-19. Germline trimming cut 8 bases from V and 14 bases from J; bases unmatched to any gene: 9. The CDR3 loop spans 12 amino acids. Looked up from germline, CDR1 is LGHDT and CDR2 is YNNKEL (reference sequence). TCRdb keeps only in-frame clones here, not all; method: immunoSEQ multiplex PCR. The data show 120,000 or so clones, with about 83% seen just once and 5.5% to 6.5% held by the top ten. Sequencing used peripheral blood. The clonotype was recovered from a man older than 75 with active or convalescent COVID-19. The chain recombines TRBV3-1 (or the pseudogene TRBV3-2) with TRBJ1-6, with 7 bases fitting TRBD1. DNA of the CDR3: TGTGCCAGCGGGAACAGGGGAACGGCCCTCCACTTT. It is translated as CASGNRGTALHF.